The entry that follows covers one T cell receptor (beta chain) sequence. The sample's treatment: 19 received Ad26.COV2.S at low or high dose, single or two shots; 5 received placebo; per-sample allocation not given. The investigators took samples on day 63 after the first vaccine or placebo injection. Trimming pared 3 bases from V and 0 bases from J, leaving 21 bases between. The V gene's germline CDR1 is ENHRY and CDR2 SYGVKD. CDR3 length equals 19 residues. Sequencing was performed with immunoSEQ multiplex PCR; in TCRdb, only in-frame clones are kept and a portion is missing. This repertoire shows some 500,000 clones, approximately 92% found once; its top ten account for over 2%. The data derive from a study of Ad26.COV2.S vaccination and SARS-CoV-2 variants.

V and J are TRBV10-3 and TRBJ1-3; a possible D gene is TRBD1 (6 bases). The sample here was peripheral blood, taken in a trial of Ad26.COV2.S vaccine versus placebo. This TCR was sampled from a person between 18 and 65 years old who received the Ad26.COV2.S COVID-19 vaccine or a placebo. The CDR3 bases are TGTGCCATCAGTGAATTCACCCGACAGGCGACCTTCTCTGGAAACACCATATATTTT. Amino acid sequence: CAISEFTRQATFSGNTIYF.